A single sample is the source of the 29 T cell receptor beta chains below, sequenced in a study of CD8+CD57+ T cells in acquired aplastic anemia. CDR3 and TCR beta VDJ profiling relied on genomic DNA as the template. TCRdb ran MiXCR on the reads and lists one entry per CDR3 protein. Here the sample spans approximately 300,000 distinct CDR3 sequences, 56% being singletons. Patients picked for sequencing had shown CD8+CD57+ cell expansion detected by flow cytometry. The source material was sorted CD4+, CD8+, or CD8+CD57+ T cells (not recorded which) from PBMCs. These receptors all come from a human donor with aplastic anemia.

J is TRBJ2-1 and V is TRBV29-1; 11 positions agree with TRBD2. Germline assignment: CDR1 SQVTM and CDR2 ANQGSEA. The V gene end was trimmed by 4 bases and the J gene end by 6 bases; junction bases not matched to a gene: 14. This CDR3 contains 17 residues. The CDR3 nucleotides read TGCAGCGTTGGGCTAGCGGGGGGCCATAAAACCCCCAATGAGCAGTTCTTC. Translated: CSVGLAGGHKTPNEQFF.

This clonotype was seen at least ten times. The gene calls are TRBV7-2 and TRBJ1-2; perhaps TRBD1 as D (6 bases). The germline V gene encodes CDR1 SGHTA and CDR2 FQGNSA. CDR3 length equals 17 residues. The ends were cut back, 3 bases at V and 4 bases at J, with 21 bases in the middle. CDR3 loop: CASSLRGVEGGVYGYTF. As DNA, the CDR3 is TGTGCCAGCAGCTTGAGAGGGGTAGAGGGGGGCGTCTATGGCTACACCTTC.

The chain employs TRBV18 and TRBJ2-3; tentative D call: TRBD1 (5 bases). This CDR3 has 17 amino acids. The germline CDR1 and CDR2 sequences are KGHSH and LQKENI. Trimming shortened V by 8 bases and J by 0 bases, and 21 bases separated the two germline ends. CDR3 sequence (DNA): TGTGCCAGCCCACTTGGGGCCATCTCCTCTAGCACAGATACGCAGTATTTT. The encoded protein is CASPLGAISSSTDTQYF.

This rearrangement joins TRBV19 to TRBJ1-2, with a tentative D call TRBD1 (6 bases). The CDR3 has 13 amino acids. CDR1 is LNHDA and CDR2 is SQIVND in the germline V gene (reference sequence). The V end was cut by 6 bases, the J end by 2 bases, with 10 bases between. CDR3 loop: CASRQGGNYGYTF. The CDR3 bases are TGTGCCAGTAGACAGGGCGGGAACTATGGCTACACCTTC.

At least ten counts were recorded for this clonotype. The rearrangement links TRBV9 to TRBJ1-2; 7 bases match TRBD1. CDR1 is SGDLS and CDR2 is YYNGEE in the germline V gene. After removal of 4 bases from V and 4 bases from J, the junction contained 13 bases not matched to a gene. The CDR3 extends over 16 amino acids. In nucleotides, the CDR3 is TGTGCCAGCAGCTTCTCGCTCACAGGGGAACGCTATGGCTACACCTTC. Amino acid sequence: CASSFSLTGERYGYTF.

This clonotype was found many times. The CDR3 loop is CASSAGLASYNEQFF. CDR3 in DNA: TGTGCCAGCAGTGCGGGACTAGCCTCCTACAATGAGCAGTTCTTC. The chain couples TRBV6-1 to TRBJ2-1; 9 nucleotides align to TRBD2. The CDR3 covers 15 residues. CDR1 is MNHNS and CDR2 is SASEGT in the germline V gene. With V trimmed by 4 bases and J by 0 bases, 1 base remained unmatched.

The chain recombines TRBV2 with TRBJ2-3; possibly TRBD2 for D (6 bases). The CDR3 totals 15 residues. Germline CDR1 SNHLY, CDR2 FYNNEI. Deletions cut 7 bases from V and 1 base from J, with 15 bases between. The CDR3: CASILVERGTDTQYF. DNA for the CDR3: TGTGCCAGCATTTTAGTAGAGCGGGGCACAGATACGCAGTATTTT.

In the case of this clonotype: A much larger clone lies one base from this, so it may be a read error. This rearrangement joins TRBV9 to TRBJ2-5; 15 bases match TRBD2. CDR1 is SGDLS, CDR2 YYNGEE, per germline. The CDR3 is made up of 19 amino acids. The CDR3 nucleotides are TGTGCCAGCAGCGTAGGGGGACTAGCGGGAGGAGGGGGGCAAGGGACCCAGTACTTC. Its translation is CASSVGGLAGGGGQGTQYF.

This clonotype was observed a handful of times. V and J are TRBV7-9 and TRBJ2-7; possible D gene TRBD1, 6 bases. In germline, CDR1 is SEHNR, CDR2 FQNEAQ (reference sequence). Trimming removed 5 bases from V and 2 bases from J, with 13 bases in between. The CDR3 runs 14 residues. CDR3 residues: CASSAGTRPYEQYF. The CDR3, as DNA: TGTGCCAGCAGCGCCGGGACAAGGCCCTACGAGCAGTACTTC.

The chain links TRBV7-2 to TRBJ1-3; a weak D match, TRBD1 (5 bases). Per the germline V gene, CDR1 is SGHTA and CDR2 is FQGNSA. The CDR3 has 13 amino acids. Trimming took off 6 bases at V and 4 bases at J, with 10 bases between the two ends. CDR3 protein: CASSSGMGNTIYF. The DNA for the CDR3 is TGTGCCAGCAGTTCAGGGATGGGAAACACCATATATTTT.

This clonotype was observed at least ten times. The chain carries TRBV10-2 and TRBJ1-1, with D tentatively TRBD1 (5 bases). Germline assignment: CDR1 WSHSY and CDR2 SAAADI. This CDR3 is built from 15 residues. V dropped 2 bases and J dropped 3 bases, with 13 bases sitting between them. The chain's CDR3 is CASSEALTAYTEAFF. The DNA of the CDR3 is TGCGCCAGCAGTGAGGCCTTGACAGCCTACACTGAAGCTTTCTTT.

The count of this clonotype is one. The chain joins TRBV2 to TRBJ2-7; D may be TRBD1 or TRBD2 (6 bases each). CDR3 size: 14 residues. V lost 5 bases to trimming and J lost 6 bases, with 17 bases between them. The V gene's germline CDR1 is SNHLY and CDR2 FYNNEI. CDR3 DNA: TGTGCCAGCAGTTATCCCGGGAGAGGGGGCGAGCAGTACTTC. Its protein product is CASSYPGRGGEQYF.

CDR3 loop: CASSEVLNYGYTF. The CDR3 DNA sequence: TGCGCCAGCAGTGAAGTCCTGAACTATGGCTACACCTTC. The chain couples TRBV10-1 to TRBJ1-2; D gene uncertain. Germline assignment: CDR1 WNHNN and CDR2 SYGVQD (reference sequence). Deletions cut 3 bases from V and 2 bases from J, with 7 bases between. The CDR3 has 13 amino acids.

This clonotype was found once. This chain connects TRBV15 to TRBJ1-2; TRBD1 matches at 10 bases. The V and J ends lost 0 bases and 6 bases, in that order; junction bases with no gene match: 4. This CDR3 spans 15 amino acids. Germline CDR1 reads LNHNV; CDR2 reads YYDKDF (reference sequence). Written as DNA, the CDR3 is TGTGCCACCAGCAGAGACATGGGGACAGGGGATGGCTACACCTTC. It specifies CATSRDMGTGDGYTF.

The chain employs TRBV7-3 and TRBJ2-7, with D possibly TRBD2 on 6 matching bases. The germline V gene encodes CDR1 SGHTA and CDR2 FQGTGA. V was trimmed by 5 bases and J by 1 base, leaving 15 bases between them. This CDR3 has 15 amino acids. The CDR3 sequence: CASSLSGSSSYEQYF. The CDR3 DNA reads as TGTGCCAGCAGCCTAAGCGGGTCCTCGTCCTACGAGCAGTACTTC.

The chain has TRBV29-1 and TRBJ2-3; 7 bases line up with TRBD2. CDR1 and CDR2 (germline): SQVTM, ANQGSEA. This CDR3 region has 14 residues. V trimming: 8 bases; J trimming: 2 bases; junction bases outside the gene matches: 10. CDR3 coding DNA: TGCAGCACCACCTCGGGGGGAAACACAGATACGCAGTATTTT. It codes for CSTTSGGNTDTQYF.

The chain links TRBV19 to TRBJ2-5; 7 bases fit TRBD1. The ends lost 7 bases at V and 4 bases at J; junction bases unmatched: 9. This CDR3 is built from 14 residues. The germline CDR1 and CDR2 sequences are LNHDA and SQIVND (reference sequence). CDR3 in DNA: TGTGCCAGTAAGGACGGGACAGCAACAGAGACCCAGTACTTC. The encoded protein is CASKDGTATETQYF.

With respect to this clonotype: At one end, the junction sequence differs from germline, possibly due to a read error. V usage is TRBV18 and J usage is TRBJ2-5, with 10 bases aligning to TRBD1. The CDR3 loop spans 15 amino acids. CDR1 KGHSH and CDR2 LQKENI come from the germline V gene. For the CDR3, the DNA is TGTGCCAGCTCACCAGGACAGGGGGACCAAGGGACCCAGTACTTC. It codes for CASSPGQGDQGTQYF. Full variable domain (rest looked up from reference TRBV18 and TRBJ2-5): NAGVMQNPRHLVRRRGQEARLRCSPMKGHSHVYWYRQLPEEGLKFMVYLQKENIIDESGMPKERFSAEFPKEGPSILRIQQVVRGDSAAYFCASSPGQGDQGTQYFGPGTRLLVL.

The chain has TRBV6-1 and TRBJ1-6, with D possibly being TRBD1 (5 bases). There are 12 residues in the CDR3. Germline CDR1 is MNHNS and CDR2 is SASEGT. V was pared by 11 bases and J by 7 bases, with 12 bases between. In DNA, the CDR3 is TGTGCCGAGGGGATCGGGAATTCACCCCTCCACTTT. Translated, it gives CAEGIGNSPLHF.

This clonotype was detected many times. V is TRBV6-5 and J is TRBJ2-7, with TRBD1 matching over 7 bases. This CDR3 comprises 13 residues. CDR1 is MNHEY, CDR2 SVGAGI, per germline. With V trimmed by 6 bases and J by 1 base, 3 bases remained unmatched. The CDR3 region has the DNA TGTGCCAGCAGATTACAGGGGTCCTACGAGCAGTACTTC. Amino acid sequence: CASRLQGSYEQYF.

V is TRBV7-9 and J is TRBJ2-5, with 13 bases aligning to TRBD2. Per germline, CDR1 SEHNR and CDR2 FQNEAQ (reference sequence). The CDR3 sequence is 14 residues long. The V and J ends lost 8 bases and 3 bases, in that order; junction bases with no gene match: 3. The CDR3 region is CASRGLAGEETQYF. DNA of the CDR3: TGTGCCAGCCGCGGACTAGCGGGGGAAGAGACCCAGTACTTC.

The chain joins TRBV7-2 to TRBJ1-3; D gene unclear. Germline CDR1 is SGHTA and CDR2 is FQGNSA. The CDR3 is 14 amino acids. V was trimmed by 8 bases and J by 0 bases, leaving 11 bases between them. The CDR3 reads CASLSWDSGNTIYF. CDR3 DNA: TGTGCCAGCCTCTCTTGGGACTCTGGAAACACCATATATTTT.

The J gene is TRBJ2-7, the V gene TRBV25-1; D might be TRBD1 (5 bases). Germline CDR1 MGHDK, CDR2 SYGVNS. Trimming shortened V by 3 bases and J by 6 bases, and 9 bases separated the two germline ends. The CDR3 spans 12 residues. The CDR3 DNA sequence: TGTGCCAGCAGTGATAGAAGGGGCGAGCAGTACTTC. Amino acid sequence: CASSDRRGEQYF.

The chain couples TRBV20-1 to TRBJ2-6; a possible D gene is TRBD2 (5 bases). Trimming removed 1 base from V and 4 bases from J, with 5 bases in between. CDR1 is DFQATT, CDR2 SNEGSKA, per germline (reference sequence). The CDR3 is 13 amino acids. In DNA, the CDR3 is TGCAGTGCTAGAGGCGGGGGGGCCAACGTCCTGACTTTC. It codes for CSARGGGANVLTF.

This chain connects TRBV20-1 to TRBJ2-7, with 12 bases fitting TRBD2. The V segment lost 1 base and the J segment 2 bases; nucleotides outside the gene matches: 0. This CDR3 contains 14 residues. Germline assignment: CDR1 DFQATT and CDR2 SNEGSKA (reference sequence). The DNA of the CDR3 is TGCAGTGCTAGAGGGACTAGCGGGACCTACGAGCAGTACTTC. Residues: CSARGTSGTYEQYF.

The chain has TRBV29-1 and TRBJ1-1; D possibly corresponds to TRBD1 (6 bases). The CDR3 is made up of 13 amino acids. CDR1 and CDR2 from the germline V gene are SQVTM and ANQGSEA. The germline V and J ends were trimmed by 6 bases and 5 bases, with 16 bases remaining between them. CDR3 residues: CSVPTGIGTEAFF. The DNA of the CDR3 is TGCAGCGTCCCGACAGGAATAGGGACTGAAGCTTTCTTT.

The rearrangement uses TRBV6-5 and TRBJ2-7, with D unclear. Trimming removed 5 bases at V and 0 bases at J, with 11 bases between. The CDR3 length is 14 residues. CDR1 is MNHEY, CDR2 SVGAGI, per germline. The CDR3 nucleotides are TGTGCCAGCAGTGCCGACCGCTTCTCCTACGAGCAGTACTTC. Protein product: CASSADRFSYEQYF.

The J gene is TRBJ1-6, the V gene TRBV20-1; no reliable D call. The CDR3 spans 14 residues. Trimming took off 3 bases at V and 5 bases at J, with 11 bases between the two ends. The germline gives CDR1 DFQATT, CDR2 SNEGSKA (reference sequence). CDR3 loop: CSASPESNNSPLHF. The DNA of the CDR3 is TGCAGTGCTAGTCCAGAGAGCAATAATTCACCCCTCCACTTT.

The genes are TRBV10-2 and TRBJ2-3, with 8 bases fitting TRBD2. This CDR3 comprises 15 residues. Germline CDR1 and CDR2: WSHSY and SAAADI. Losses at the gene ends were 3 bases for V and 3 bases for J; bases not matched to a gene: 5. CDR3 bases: TGCGCCAGCAGTGAACCGGGACTAGTGACAGATACGCAGTATTTT. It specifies CASSEPGLVTDTQYF.